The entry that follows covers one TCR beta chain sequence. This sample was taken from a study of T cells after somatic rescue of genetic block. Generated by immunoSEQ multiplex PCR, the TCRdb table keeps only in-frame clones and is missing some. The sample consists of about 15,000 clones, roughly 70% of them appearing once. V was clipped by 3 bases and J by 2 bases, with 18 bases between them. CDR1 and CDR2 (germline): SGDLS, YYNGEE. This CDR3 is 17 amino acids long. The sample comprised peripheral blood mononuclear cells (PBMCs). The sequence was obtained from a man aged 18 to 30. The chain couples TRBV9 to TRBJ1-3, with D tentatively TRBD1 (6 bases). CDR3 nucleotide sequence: TGTGCCAGCAGCGCCGATTTGGGGGGGCGGACTGGAAACACCATATATTTT. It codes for CASSADLGGRTGNTIYF.